The clone carrying this TCR beta chain was seen a few times. V was pared by 7 bases and J by 4 bases, with 12 bases of the junction left unmatched. Germline V gene data show CDR1 as DFQATT and CDR2 as SNEGSKA (reference sequence). This CDR3 contains 15 residues. The data were taken from a study of T-cell memory formation after mild COVID-19. Study-level background: TCR clusters showed largely donor specificity.

Each CDR3 protein is one row after TCRdb ran MiXCR on the 5' RACE reads. The profile shows about 360,000 distinct CDR3 sequences, about an eighth of them singletons. V is TRBV20-1 and J is TRBJ2-5; 10 bases fit TRBD2. The sample consisted of PBMCs or a T cell subset sorted from them (not recorded which). This clonotype originated in a man aged 18 to 30 who had mild COVID-19 (a few samples of this study predate the infection). Cell type and time point are not known. In DNA, the CDR3 is TGCAGTGTGGAGCGGGGGGGCGGTCTAGGAGAGACCCAGTACTTC. This sequence encodes CSVERGGGLGETQYF.